The 21 T cell receptor beta chains below were found in one sample sequenced in a study of T cells of healthy individuals. TCRdb reprocessed the 5' RACE reads with MiXCR, giving one entry per CDR3 protein. The table lists 65,000 to 90,000 distinct CDR3 sequences, 5% of them singletons. The receptor source for this set is a female donor in good health.

This clonotype occurred many times. V usage is TRBV7-2 and J usage is TRBJ2-3; TRBD2 might be the D (5 bases). CDR1 and CDR2 from the germline V gene are SGHTA and FQGNSA. The CDR3 consists of 15 residues. V lost 4 bases to trimming and J lost 0 bases, with 11 bases between them. CDR3 sequence: CASSWTATSTDTQYF. Written as DNA, the CDR3 is TGTGCCAGCAGCTGGACTGCCACTAGCACAGATACGCAGTATTTT. Together with reference TRBV7-2 and TRBJ2-3, the CDR3 gives the full variable domain: GAGVSQSPSNKVTEKGKDVELRCDPISGHTALYWYRQSLGQGLEFLIYFQGNSAPDKSGLPSDRFSAERTGGSVSTLTIQRTQQEDSAVYLCASSWTATSTDTQYFGPGTRLTVL.

This clonotype showed up many times. The chain is built from TRBV30 and TRBJ2-7; maybe TRBD1 (6 bases). The CDR3 runs to 13 residues. Trimming pared 5 bases from V and 0 bases from J, leaving 11 bases between. Germline V gene data show CDR1 as GTSNPN and CDR2 as SVGIG (reference sequence). The CDR3 protein is CAWLDRSSYEQYF. CDR3 sequence (DNA): TGTGCCTGGCTCGACAGGAGCTCCTACGAGCAGTACTTC.

The rearrangement uses TRBV27 and TRBJ1-3, with 10 bases aligning to TRBD1. This CDR3 is 14 amino acids long. Germline-derived CDR1 and CDR2 are MNHEY and SMNVEV (reference sequence). Trimming removed 4 bases from V and 6 bases from J; junction bases left unmatched: 3. The CDR3 region is CASSSGTGENTIYF. CDR3 nucleotide sequence: TGTGCCAGCAGTTCCGGGACAGGGGAAAACACCATATATTTT.

Note on this clonotype: This may come from a read error, since a much larger clone is one base off. No conserved phenylalanine or tryptophan ends this CDR3, so it is likely a read error. The J gene is TRBJ1-1, the V gene TRBV7-2; possibly TRBD1 for D (5 bases). Trimming stripped 6 bases from V and 5 bases from J, with 19 bases between. Germline V lookup: CDR1 SGHTA, CDR2 FQGNSA. This CDR3 spans 15 amino acids. The CDR3 protein is CASRLDAGGRTEAFL. The CDR3, as DNA: TGTGCCAGCAGATTGGATGCCGGGGGTAGGACTGAAGCTTTCTTA.

This clonotype was observed many times. The chain links TRBV28 to TRBJ2-1, with D hard to call. V was clipped by 3 bases and J by 4 bases, with 4 bases between them. The CDR3 has 12 amino acids. Germline V gene lookup returns CDR1 MDHEN and CDR2 SYDVKM. The CDR3 region is CASSFGYNEQFF. CDR3 bases: TGTGCCAGCAGTTTTGGGTACAATGAGCAGTTCTTC.

This clonotype was counted at least ten times. The V and J genes are TRBV20-1 and TRBJ2-7; D is unresolved. There are 11 residues in the CDR3. V lost 3 bases and J lost 1, with 4 bases in between. Per the germline V gene, CDR1 is DFQATT and CDR2 is SNEGSKA (reference sequence). DNA for the CDR3: TGCAGTGCTAGTGAGTCCTACGAGCAGTACTTC. It specifies CSASESYEQYF.

This clonotype came up many times. The rearrangement joins TRBV6-2 or TRBV6-3 to TRBJ2-3, with D possibly matching TRBD1 (5 bases). V lost 2 bases and J lost 8, with 8 bases in between. Germline-derived CDR1 and CDR2 are MNHEY and SVGEGT. The CDR3 is made up of 12 amino acids. The CDR3 reads CASSYRGGTQYF. CDR3 DNA sequence: TGTGCCAGCAGTTACAGGGGCGGTACGCAGTATTTT.

This clonotype was seen at least ten times. The chain is built from TRBV7-2 and TRBJ2-7; a possible D gene is TRBD2 (6 bases). The germline gives CDR1 SGHTA, CDR2 FQGNSA. CDR3 size: 16 residues. With 1 base removed from V and 0 bases from J, the gap between germline ends came to 13 bases. This CDR3 reads CASSLEAGLSSYEQYF. The CDR3 DNA reads as TGTGCCAGCAGCTTAGAAGCGGGCTTAAGCTCCTACGAGCAGTACTTC.

This clonotype was recorded a few times. The rearrangement links TRBV30 to TRBJ2-7; 7 bases agree with TRBD2. The germline V gene has CDR1 GTSNPN and CDR2 SVGIG (reference sequence). The CDR3 extends over 13 amino acids. With V trimmed by 7 bases and J by 1 base, 7 bases remained unmatched. The DNA of the CDR3 is TGTGCCTCGCAACTAGCGCCGTCCTACGAGCAGTACTTC. Translated: CASQLAPSYEQYF.

The chain employs TRBV20-1 and TRBJ1-5; D ambiguous. The CDR3 covers 13 residues. Trimming took 3 bases from V and 1 from J, leaving 7 bases between them. Germline V gene data show CDR1 as DFQATT and CDR2 as SNEGSKA (reference sequence). The CDR3 region has the DNA TGCAGTGCTAGCACAGTAAGCAATCAGCCCCAGCATTTT. Its protein product is CSASTVSNQPQHF.

This clonotype was recorded at least ten times. This sequence joins TRBV14 and TRBJ2-3; 13 bases line up with TRBD2. The CDR3 totals 17 residues. V dropped 4 bases and J dropped 4; count of bases not matched to a gene: 8. In germline, CDR1 is SGHDN, CDR2 FVKESK. The CDR3 nucleotides read TGTGCCAGCAGCCTAAGCGGACTAGCGGGAGATTCAGATACGCAGTATTTT. Translation: CASSLSGLAGDSDTQYF. The entire variable domain, with the rest obtained from reference TRBV14 and TRBJ2-3, is as follows: EAGVTQFPSHSVIEKGQTVTLRCDPISGHDNLYWYRRVMGKEIKFLLHFVKESKQDESGMPNNRFLAERTGGTYSTLKVQPAELEDSGVYFCASSLSGLAGDSDTQYFGPGTRLTVL.

The gene calls are TRBV7-9 and TRBJ2-7, with D perhaps matching TRBD1 (6 bases). Germline CDR1 is SEHNR and CDR2 is FQNEAQ (reference sequence). V lost 5 bases, J lost 0 bases, and 11 bases lay in between. The CDR3 is 14 amino acids. The CDR3, as DNA: TGTGCCAGCAGCAGCCGGGACACCTCCTACGAGCAGTACTTC. It specifies CASSSRDTSYEQYF.

This sequence joins TRBV5-1 and TRBJ2-1, with TRBD1 matching 7 bases. Trimming cost V 4 bases and J 4 bases; bases outside gene matches: 5. The germline CDR1 and CDR2 sequences are SGHRS and YFSETQ. The CDR3 loop spans 14 amino acids. CDR3 in amino acids: CASSKGQQYNEQFF. CDR3 nucleotides: TGCGCCAGCAGCAAGGGACAGCAATACAATGAGCAGTTCTTC.

This clonotype appeared many times. The chain is built from TRBV15 and TRBJ2-1, with TRBD2 identical over 7 bases. The CDR3 contains 17 residues. Germline V gene data show CDR1 as LNHNV and CDR2 as YYDKDF (reference sequence). The trim removed 6 bases at V and 4 bases at J, leaving 15 bases unmatched. CDR3 residues: CATRYTEGLAVYNEQFF. For the CDR3, the DNA is TGTGCCACCAGATATACCGAAGGGCTAGCGGTGTACAATGAGCAGTTCTTC.

This clonotype was seen many times. The J gene is TRBJ2-3, the V gene TRBV20-1, with 9 bases fitting TRBD2. The V gene's germline CDR1 is DFQATT and CDR2 SNEGSKA (reference sequence). The CDR3 length is 21 residues. V was pared by 3 bases and J by 1 base, with 23 bases of the junction left unmatched. CDR3 amino acids: CSARAREGLSEWYRGTDTQYF. DNA for the CDR3: TGCAGTGCTAGGGCGCGGGAGGGCCTATCTGAGTGGTACCGTGGCACAGATACGCAGTATTTT.

Ten or more counts support this clonotype. V is TRBV6-6 and J is TRBJ2-1, with D possibly being TRBD1 or TRBD2 (5 bases each). In germline, CDR1 is MNHNY, CDR2 SVGAGI (reference sequence). With 3 bases removed from V and 8 bases from J, the gap between germline ends came to 17 bases. The CDR3 covers 15 residues. The CDR3 loop is CASSYSGQVIHEQFF. Written as DNA, the CDR3 is TGTGCCAGCAGTTATTCGGGGCAGGTAATCCATGAGCAGTTCTTC.

The V and J genes are TRBV4-1 and TRBJ1-2; D perhaps matches TRBD1 (6 bases). The CDR3 covers 18 residues. Per germline, CDR1 MGHRA and CDR2 YSYEKL. Between the trimmed V and J ends, which lost 1 base and 0 bases, there was a span of 18 bases. The CDR3 DNA reads as TGCGCCAGCAGCCAAGGACTTCTTACAGGGCTTTCTAACTATGGCTACACCTTC. Translation gives CASSQGLLTGLSNYGYTF.

This clonotype was recorded at least ten times. The rearrangement uses TRBV7-9 and TRBJ2-4; D perhaps matches TRBD1 (6 bases). The CDR3 is 12 amino acids. Germline V gene sequence: CDR1 SEHNR, CDR2 FQNEAQ (reference sequence). Trimming left V 1 base short and J 10 bases short, with 8 bases between. This chain's CDR3 is CASSLGQGIQYF. CDR3 nucleotide sequence: TGTGCCAGCAGCTTAGGGCAGGGGATTCAGTACTTC.

This clonotype was detected a few times. The V gene is TRBV13, the J gene TRBJ1-1; D remains ambiguous. Per the germline V gene, CDR1 is PRHDT and CDR2 is FYEKMQ (reference sequence). The CDR3 is 12 residues long. V was clipped by 5 bases and J by 3 bases, with 7 bases between them. CDR3 nucleotides: TGTGCCAGCAGCCCTGCAGACACTGAAGCTTTCTTT. Translation gives CASSPADTEAFF.

This clonotype was observed many times. The J gene is TRBJ2-3, the V gene TRBV6-5; D gene unclear. V lost 7 bases to trimming and J lost 4 bases, with 9 bases between them. CDR1 and CDR2 (germline): MNHEY, SVGAGI. This CDR3 comprises 12 residues. CDR3 in amino acids: CASTSPADTQYF. The CDR3 DNA is TGTGCCAGCACTTCTCCGGCAGATACGCAGTATTTT.

This clonotype has a count of ten or more. This sequence joins TRBV20-1 and TRBJ2-5; 12 nucleotides line up with TRBD2. Germline lookup yields CDR1 DFQATT and CDR2 SNEGSKA (reference sequence). The CDR3 is 20 residues long. With V trimmed by 0 bases and J by 1 base, 15 bases remained unmatched. CDR3 sequence (DNA): TGCAGTGCTAGAGACCCCCGGCGGACTAGCGGGATGGGGGTCCAAGAGACCCAGTACTTC. Amino acid sequence: CSARDPRRTSGMGVQETQYF.